The 27 T cell receptor beta chains listed next were all sequenced from one sample in a study of identifying expanded T cells in peripheral blood. Produced via immunoSEQ multiplex PCR; TCRdb's table is partial and in-frame only. Of approximately 100,000 clones listed, approximately 90% are singletons. Sequences were obtained from blood. These receptors were obtained from a person aged 18 to 75 in good health.

This clone was recorded only once. The chain uses TRBV5-1 and TRBJ1-4; D not resolved. The CDR3 is 16 amino acids. Germline CDR1 reads SGHRS; CDR2 reads YFSETQ. Trimming pared 0 bases from V and 7 bases from J, leaving 16 bases between. The CDR3 coding sequence is TGCGCCAGCAGCTTGGCAGCAGGTCTCACTGGTGAAAAACTGTTTTTT. Translation: CASSLAAGLTGEKLFF.

CDR3 loop: CASIGNQETQYF. The DNA of the CDR3 is TGTGCCAGCATAGGTAACCAAGAGACCCAGTACTTC. The V call is TRBV2, the J call TRBJ2-5, with D unclear. Trimming took 7 bases from V and 0 from J, leaving 6 bases between them. CDR1 SNHLY and CDR2 FYNNEI come from the germline V gene. There are 12 residues in the CDR3.

The chain uses TRBV4-1 and TRBJ2-3, with D maybe TRBD2 (7 bases). The V gene's germline CDR1 is MGHRA and CDR2 YSYEKL. The V and J ends lost 0 bases and 7 bases respectively, with 23 bases between them. The CDR3 sequence is 18 residues long. CDR3 sequence reads: CASSQEEGGGASGYTQYF. DNA of the CDR3: TGCGCCAGCAGCCAAGAAGAAGGGGGGGGCGCTAGCGGATATACGCAGTATTTT.

The sample holds a few counts of this clone. The chain uses TRBV25-1 and TRBJ2-2, with D tentatively TRBD2 (5 bases). The CDR3 consists of 17 residues. V dropped 4 bases and J dropped 5 bases, with 20 bases sitting between them. The germline gives CDR1 MGHDK, CDR2 SYGVNS. CDR3 bases: TGTGCCAGCAGTGCCTCTGGCGGGCGTTCGTGGACCGGGGAGCTGTTTTTT. This sequence encodes CASSASGGRSWTGELFF.

This chain connects TRBV5-1 to TRBJ1-2, with 7 bases matching TRBD1. Trimming removed 4 bases from V and 5 bases from J; junction bases left unmatched: 23. The CDR3 loop spans 19 amino acids. Germline values: CDR1 SGHRS, CDR2 YFSETQ. CDR3 DNA: TGCGCCAGCAGCCCCGGAAGGGACAGTCCTATCATCGCCCTATATGGCTACACCTTC. It codes for CASSPGRDSPIIALYGYTF.

The V call is TRBV25-1, the J call TRBJ2-3; D gene unclear. V lost 3 bases and J lost 3, with 10 bases in between. This CDR3 is built from 14 residues. The V gene's germline CDR1 is MGHDK and CDR2 SYGVNS. The CDR3 here is CASSDKTFTDTQYF. The CDR3 bases are TGTGCCAGCAGTGACAAAACATTTACAGATACGCAGTATTTT.

The chain combines TRBV11-2 with TRBJ1-1; D unclear. CDR1 and CDR2 from the germline V gene are SGHAT and FQNNGV. V was clipped by 2 bases and J by 4 bases, with 11 bases between them. CDR3 length: 14 residues. The CDR3 DNA reads as TGTGCCAGCAGCTTACAGGTTCGACCCACTGAAGCTTTCTTT. It encodes CASSLQVRPTEAFF.

This clone showed up just once. This sequence joins TRBV19 and TRBJ2-3; 11 nucleotides align to TRBD2. J gave up 5 bases and V 6 bases, and 10 bases lay outside the gene matches. The germline CDR1 and CDR2 sequences are LNHDA and SQIVND (reference sequence). This CDR3 is 16 amino acids long. The CDR3, as DNA: TGTGCCAGTAGCCTGGGTAGCGGGGGGGCCGAAGATACGCAGTATTTT. It codes for CASSLGSGGAEDTQYF.

The chain couples TRBV28 to TRBJ2-2, with 7 bases that match TRBD2. V was pared by 5 bases and J by 0 bases, with 9 bases of the junction left unmatched. This CDR3 is 17 amino acids long. In germline, CDR1 is MDHEN, CDR2 SYDVKM. The CDR3, as DNA: TGTGCCAGCAGTACGTTAACCGGGACTACGAACACCGGGGAGCTGTTTTTT. It codes for CASSTLTGTTNTGELFF.

This rearrangement joins TRBV6-1 to TRBJ1-1; D gene unclear. Germline V gene data show CDR1 as MNHNS and CDR2 as SASEGT. The germline V and J ends were trimmed by 10 bases and 7 bases, with 22 bases remaining between them. The CDR3 totals 14 residues. The CDR3 loop reads CATLVPHDRFEAFF. The CDR3 DNA sequence: TGTGCCACCCTGGTCCCCCACGACCGATTTGAAGCTTTCTTT.

The gene calls are TRBV6-5 and TRBJ1-5; 7 nucleotides line up with TRBD1. The CDR3 runs 14 residues. Germline V lookup: CDR1 MNHEY, CDR2 SVGAGI. With 0 bases clipped from V and 4 bases from J, the junction kept 0 bases outside the gene matches. The CDR3 loop reads CASSYSQGNQPQHF. As DNA, the CDR3 is TGTGCCAGCAGTTACTCACAGGGGAATCAGCCCCAGCATTTT.

The V gene is TRBV4-3, the J gene TRBJ2-2; 8 nucleotides line up with TRBD1. Trimming removed 6 bases from V and 2 bases from J; junction bases left unmatched: 14. CDR3 size: 18 residues. Germline V gene lookup returns CDR1 LGHNA and CDR2 YSLEER. CDR3 sequence (DNA): TGCGCCAGCAGTGGTCCGATCCGACAGGGGCGAAACACCGGGGAGCTGTTTTTT. Translation gives CASSGPIRQGRNTGELFF.

V and J are TRBV7-2 and TRBJ2-7; D uncertain. This CDR3 is 12 amino acids long. V was clipped by 5 bases and J by 13 bases, with 18 bases between them. Germline V gives CDR1 SGHTA, CDR2 FQGNSA. CDR3 sequence (DNA): TGTGCCAGCAGCCCCTATAATGGCCGAACATACTTC. This encodes CASSPYNGRTYF.

The rearrangement joins TRBV2 to TRBJ2-1; D is uncertain. This CDR3 has 13 residues. V was shortened by 8 bases and J by 9 bases, with 17 bases between the two germline ends. The germline V gene encodes CDR1 SNHLY and CDR2 FYNNEI. The CDR3 coding sequence is TGTGCCAGCTCCGTTCAGTCCCCGGGTGAGCAGTTCTTC. Translation: CASSVQSPGEQFF.

The chain has TRBV29-1 and TRBJ2-6; possibly TRBD1 or TRBD2 for D (7 bases each). The CDR3 spans 17 residues. Germline CDR1 reads SQVTM; CDR2 reads ANQGSEA. The V end was cut by 6 bases, the J end by 3 bases, with 21 bases between. CDR3: CSVQGGIRGFGANVLTF. Written as DNA, the CDR3 is TGCAGCGTGCAGGGGGGGATAAGAGGATTTGGGGCCAACGTCCTGACTTTC.

Points on this clone: The identical CDR3 is also encoded by other nucleotide sequences in the sample. The chain has TRBV19 and TRBJ2-5; D not certain. V shed 3 bases and J shed 5 bases, with 4 bases lying between them. This CDR3 has 11 amino acids. Per germline, CDR1 LNHDA and CDR2 SQIVND (reference sequence). The CDR3 reads CASSIRETQYF. CDR3 nucleotide sequence: TGTGCCAGTAGTATTCGGGAGACCCAGTACTTC.

The chain is built from TRBV2 and TRBJ1-1; D not certain. This CDR3 has 15 residues. Trimming left V 2 bases short and J 4 bases short, with 14 bases between. CDR1 is SNHLY and CDR2 is FYNNEI in the germline V gene. This CDR3 is CASSETEREITEAFF. CDR3 nucleotide sequence: TGTGCCAGCAGTGAAACGGAGCGAGAGATCACTGAAGCTTTCTTT.

The rearrangement joins TRBV6-5 to TRBJ1-3; TRBD1 matches 8 bases. The CDR3 consists of 13 residues. CDR1 is MNHEY and CDR2 is SVGAGI in the germline V gene. With V trimmed by 2 bases and J by 8 bases, 2 bases remained unmatched. CDR3 sequence (DNA): TGTGCCAGCAGTTACGACAGGGGAGACACCATATATTTT. It is translated as CASSYDRGDTIYF.

The chain combines TRBV28 with TRBJ1-5; no definite D call. The CDR3 is made up of 11 amino acids. Trimming cost V 4 bases and J 5 bases, with 3 bases left between them. Germline CDR1 and CDR2: MDHEN and SYDVKM. The CDR3 sequence: CASSYDQPQHF. CDR3 nucleotide sequence: TGTGCCAGCAGTTACGATCAGCCCCAGCATTTT.

The chain links TRBV6-5 to TRBJ1-2; D remains unclear. This CDR3 spans 15 amino acids. Germline values: CDR1 MNHEY, CDR2 SVGAGI. V lost 6 bases, J lost 4 bases, and 18 bases lay in between. CDR3 bases: TGTGCCAGCAGCCCCGACCGCCTGGGAGGCTATGGCTACACCTTC. Protein sequence: CASSPDRLGGYGYTF.

The chain combines TRBV18 with TRBJ1-5; D remains ambiguous. The V gene lost 6 bases and the J gene lost 1 base, with 13 bases spanning the gap. The CDR3 length is 15 residues. Germline CDR1 is KGHSH and CDR2 is LQKENI. The DNA for the CDR3 is TGTGCCAGCTCCCTAGACGGATTAAGCAATCAGCCCCAGCATTTT. Amino acids: CASSLDGLSNQPQHF.

This chain's CDR3 is CASSLGWDRAFETQYF. The CDR3 DNA is TGTGCCAGCAGCTTAGGGTGGGACAGGGCATTCGAGACCCAGTACTTC. The rearrangement uses TRBV7-9 and TRBJ2-5, with 9 bases fitting TRBD1. This CDR3 is built from 16 residues. CDR1 and CDR2 (germline): SEHNR, FQNEAQ (reference sequence). J gave up 5 bases and V 1 base, and 8 bases lay outside the gene matches. Full variable domain (remainder filled in from reference TRBV7-9 and TRBJ2-5): DTGVSQNPRHKITKRGQNVTFRCDPISEHNRLYWYRQTLGQGPEFLTYFQNEAQLEKSRLLSDRFSAERPKGSFSTLEIQRTEQGDSAMYLCASSLGWDRAFETQYFGPGTRLLVL.

This rearrangement joins TRBV6-6 to TRBJ2-7; D may correspond to TRBD1 or TRBD2 (5 bases each). The V gene lost 2 bases and the J gene lost 3 bases, with 11 bases spanning the gap. The CDR3 runs 14 residues. Per the germline V gene, CDR1 is MNHNY and CDR2 is SVGAGI (reference sequence). This CDR3 is CASSYGDGDYEQYF. The DNA for the CDR3 is TGTGCCAGCAGTTACGGGGACGGCGACTACGAGCAGTACTTC.

The chain combines TRBV2 with TRBJ1-1; D may be TRBD1 (6 bases). CDR1 SNHLY and CDR2 FYNNEI come from the germline V gene. The ends were cut back, 6 bases at V and 1 base at J, with 21 bases in the middle. CDR3 length equals 17 residues. The CDR3 protein is CASRGGLAGEWNTEAFF. In nucleotides, the CDR3 is TGTGCCAGCAGAGGGGGACTGGCAGGGGAATGGAACACTGAAGCTTTCTTT.

This chain joins TRBV25-1 and TRBJ2-1, with TRBD1 identical over 11 bases. The germline V gene encodes CDR1 MGHDK and CDR2 SYGVNS. J gave up 7 bases and V 0 bases, and 5 bases lay outside the gene matches. The CDR3 covers 16 residues. The CDR3 DNA reads TGTGCCAGCAGTGAATATGACCGGGACAGGGGGAATGAGCAGTTCTTC. This sequence encodes CASSEYDRDRGNEQFF. The full variable domain, rest sourced from reference TRBV25-1 and TRBJ2-1, is EADIYQTPRYLVIGTGKKITLECSQTMGHDKMYWYQQDPGMELHLIHYSYGVNSTEKGDLSSESTVSRIRTEHFPLTLESARPSHTSQYLCASSEYDRDRGNEQFFGPGTRLTVL.

V gene TRBV9 combines with J gene TRBJ2-3, with D hard to call. Germline CDR1 reads SGDLS; CDR2 reads YYNGEE. This CDR3 has 13 residues. The V end was cut by 0 bases, the J end by 1 base, with 3 bases between. CDR3 amino acids: CASSVDGTDTQYF. The CDR3 DNA sequence: TGTGCCAGCAGCGTAGATGGCACAGATACGCAGTATTTT. Full variable domain (rest looked up from reference TRBV9 and TRBJ2-3): DSGVTQTPKHLITATGQRVTLRCSPRSGDLSVYWYQQSLDQGLQFLIQYYNGEERAKGNILERFSAQQFPDLHSELNLSSLELGDSALYFCASSVDGTDTQYFGPGTRLTVL.

This clone is a singleton in its sample. The chain combines TRBV7-8 with TRBJ2-7, with 9 bases aligning to TRBD1. Looked up from germline, CDR1 is SGHVS and CDR2 is FQNEAQ. CDR3 length: 16 amino acids. After removal of 5 bases from V and 5 bases from J, the junction contained 13 bases not matched to a gene. CDR3 sequence (DNA): TGTGCCAGCAGCATTCCTTCCGGGACAGGGCAGAACGAGCAGTACTTC. Protein sequence: CASSIPSGTGQNEQYF. The full variable domain, with the rest looked up from reference TRBV7-8 and TRBJ2-7, is GAGVSQSPRYKVAKRGQDVALRCDPISGHVSLFWYQQALGQGPEFLTYFQNEAQLDKSGLPSDRFFAERPEGSVSTLKIQRTQQEDSAVYLCASSIPSGTGQNEQYFGPGTRLTVT.